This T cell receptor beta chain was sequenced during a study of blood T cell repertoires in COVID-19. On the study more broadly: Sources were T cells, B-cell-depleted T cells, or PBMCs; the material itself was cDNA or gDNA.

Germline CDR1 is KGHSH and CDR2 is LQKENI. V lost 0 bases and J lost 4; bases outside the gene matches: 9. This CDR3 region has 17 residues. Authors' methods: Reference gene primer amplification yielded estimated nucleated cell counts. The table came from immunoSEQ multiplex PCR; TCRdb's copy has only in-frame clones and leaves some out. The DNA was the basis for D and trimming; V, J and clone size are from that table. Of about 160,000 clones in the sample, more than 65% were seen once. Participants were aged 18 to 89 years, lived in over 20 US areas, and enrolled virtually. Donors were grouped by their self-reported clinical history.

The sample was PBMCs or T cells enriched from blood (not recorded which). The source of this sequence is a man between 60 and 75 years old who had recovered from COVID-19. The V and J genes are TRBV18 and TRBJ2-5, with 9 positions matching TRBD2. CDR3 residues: CASSPPISGRLGETQYF. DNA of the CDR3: TGTGCCAGCTCACCACCGATTAGCGGGAGATTAGGAGAGACCCAGTACTTC.